These T cell receptor beta chains were read from a single sample in a study of T cell repertoires in cytomegalovirus infection. Via MiXCR, TCRdb re-called the reads, giving one row per CDR3 protein. In the table there are roughly 230,000 distinct CDR3 sequences, about 12% of which are singletons. Sequencing input: PBMCs. The receptors here all came from a human donor in good health (CMV status not recorded). Some clones in this sample may be carry-over from other donors' samples. Each CDR3 is given with its conserved first and last residue. D genes are given only for firm matches. Expanded clones get a size class; other rows say once, few or many, or leave the size out.

d_gene | abundance | j_gene | v_gene | CDR3aa | CDR3nt
- | many | TRBJ1-1 | TRBV7-2 | CASSLVEQRGTEAFF | TGTGCCAGCAGCTTAGTCGAGCAAAGAGGGACTGAAGCTTTCTTT
- | many | TRBJ1-2 | TRBV14 | CASSAGTFYGYTF | TGTGCCAGCAGCGCAGGGACATTCTATGGCTACACCTTC
TRBD1 | - | TRBJ1-1 | TRBV6-6 | CASSYSTGADTEAFF | TGTGCCAGCAGTTACTCGACAGGGGCAGACACTGAAGCTTTCTTT
- | many | TRBJ1-2 | TRBV19 | CASSINTDNYGYTF | TGTGCCAGTAGTATTAACACAGATAACTATGGCTACACCTTC
- | few | TRBJ1-1 | TRBV27 | CASSLNPAYGRTEAFF | TGTGCCAGCAGTTTAAACCCCGCTTACGGGCGCACTGAAGCTTTCTTT
- | many | TRBJ2-1 | TRBV28 | CATSGSSYNEQFF | TGTGCCACCTCAGGGAGCTCCTACAATGAGCAGTTCTTC
- | many | TRBJ1-2 | TRBV2 | CASVQGYGYTF | TGTGCCAGCGTTCAGGGCTATGGCTACACCTTC
- | - | TRBJ2-2 | TRBV29-1 | CSVEVPGTGELFF | TGCAGCGTTGAGGTTCCTGGCACCGGGGAGCTGTTTTTT
TRBD2 | many | TRBJ2-7 | TRBV7-2 | CASSISGLAGHEQYF | TGTGCCAGCAGCATCTCGGGACTAGCGGGACACGAGCAGTACTTC
- | many | TRBJ2-7 | TRBV19 | CASSAEYEQYF | TGTGCCAGTAGTGCGGAGTACGAGCAGTACTTC
TRBD1 | - | TRBJ2-1 | TRBV5-4 | CASSGQGEQFF | TGTGCCAGCAGCGGACAGGGGGAACAGTTCTTC
TRBD1 | - | TRBJ1-1 | TRBV20-1 | CSASQGVTEAFF | TGCAGTGCTAGTCAGGGGGTCACTGAAGCTTTCTTT
- | many | TRBJ1-1 | TRBV11-1 | CASSLYSGGNTEAFF | TGTGCCAGCAGCTTATACAGCGGGGGAAACACTGAAGCTTTCTTT
TRBD2 | few | TRBJ2-3 | TRBV7-6 | CASSPGGGENTQYF | TGTGCCAGCAGCCCCGGGGGAGGGGAAAATACGCAGTATTTT
- | many | TRBJ2-7 | TRBV12-3/TRBV12-4 | CASSYHNEQYF | TGTGCCAGCAGTTACCATAACGAGCAGTACTTC
- | - | TRBJ2-1 | TRBV6-1 | CASSPGAYNEQFF | TGTGCCAGCAGTCCCGGAGCCTACAATGAGCAGTTCTTC
TRBD1 | - | TRBJ2-7 | TRBV25-1 | CASPRDRGDEQYF | TGTGCCAGCCCTCGGGACAGGGGAGATGAGCAGTACTTC
- | many | TRBJ2-7 | TRBV11-3 | CASSLGQYEQYF | TGTGCCAGCAGCTTAGGGCAATACGAGCAGTACTTC
TRBD1 | many | TRBJ2-7 | TRBV14 | CASSQGTGVYEQYF | TGTGCCAGCAGTCAGGGGACAGGTGTCTACGAGCAGTACTTC
- | many | TRBJ2-1 | TRBV2 | CAIRLLNEQFF | TGTGCCATCCGTTTACTCAATGAGCAGTTCTTC
- | few | TRBJ1-2 | TRBV7-9 | CASSSLTGLGGYTF | TGTGCCAGCAGCTCCTTGACCGGACTGGGTGGCTACACCTTC
- | few | TRBJ2-1 | TRBV6-2/TRBV6-3 | CASSPTSPWQPGGNEQFF | TGTGCCAGCAGTCCCACATCTCCTTGGCAGCCGGGTGGGAATGAGCAGTTCTTC
- | few | TRBJ2-3 | TRBV6-4 | CASSPDRLASTDTQYF | TGTGCCAGCAGCCCCGACAGGCTTGCTAGCACAGATACGCAGTATTTT
- | - | TRBJ2-1 | TRBV29-1 | CSVKGWDEQFF | TGCAGCGTTAAGGGTTGGGATGAGCAGTTCTTC
- | many | TRBJ2-7 | TRBV7-2 | CASSPRATYEQYF | TGTGCCAGCAGCCCCAGGGCCACCTACGAGCAGTACTTC
- | many | TRBJ1-1 | TRBV6-5 | CASSYSQGQAFF | TGTGCCAGCAGTTACTCCCAGGGGCAAGCTTTCTTT
TRBD2 | many | TRBJ2-2 | TRBV7-8 | CASSSLAGGNGELFF | TGTGCCAGCAGCTCACTAGCGGGAGGGAACGGGGAGCTGTTTTTT
- | - | TRBJ1-6 | TRBV20-1 | CSARRRGYSYNSPLHF | TGCAGTGCACGGAGGCGGGGATACTCCTATAATTCACCCCTCCACTTT
- | few | TRBJ1-5 | TRBV2 | CASLLRGGQPQHF | TGTGCCAGCCTACTAAGGGGAGGTCAGCCCCAGCATTTT
- | - | TRBJ1-4 | TRBV5-4 | CASSPEGRNEKLFF | TGTGCCAGCAGCCCGGAGGGGCGTAATGAAAAACTGTTTTTT
- | few | TRBJ2-1 | TRBV6-4 | CASSLEDSSYNEQFF | TGTGCCAGCAGTTTAGAGGACTCATCCTACAATGAGCAGTTCTTC
- | - | TRBJ2-3 | TRBV19 | CASSIDLPRTDRSTDTQYF | TGTGCCAGTAGTATAGATCTCCCCCGGACGGACAGAAGCACAGATACGCAGTATTTT
TRBD1 | many | TRBJ2-1 | TRBV7-2 | CASSPRPGQGNGEQFF | TGTGCCAGCAGCCCCCGCCCCGGACAGGGGAATGGTGAGCAGTTCTTC
TRBD1 | many | TRBJ2-5 | TRBV19 | CATGPTGGSETQYF | TGTGCCACTGGGCCGACAGGGGGTTCAGAGACCCAGTACTTC
- | many | TRBJ2-5 | TRBV7-2 | CASSSQVRTALSQETQYF | TGTGCCAGCAGCTCCCAGGTTCGGACAGCACTATCCCAAGAGACCCAGTACTTC
- | many | TRBJ1-3 | TRBV4-1 | CASSQPRETGNTIYF | TGCGCCAGCAGCCAGCCCAGGGAAACTGGAAACACCATATATTTT
TRBD2 | few | TRBJ2-3 | TRBV9 | CASSRGVLSTDTQYF | TGTGCCAGCAGCCGGGGGGTTCTTAGCACAGATACGCAGTATTTT
- | many | TRBJ2-7 | TRBV27 | CASSSVSPYEQYF | TGTGCCAGCAGTTCTGTATCCCCCTACGAGCAGTACTTC
- | few | TRBJ2-3 | TRBV12-3/TRBV12-4 | CASTPIADTQYF | TGTGCCAGCACTCCTATAGCGGATACGCAGTATTTT
- | few | TRBJ2-7 | TRBV28 | CASRPGTFEGEQYF | TGTGCCAGCAGGCCGGGGACATTCGAGGGCGAGCAGTACTTC
TRBD1 | many | TRBJ1-1 | TRBV6-6 | CASSFGGTDTEAFF | TGTGCCAGCAGTTTTGGGGGGACAGACACTGAAGCTTTCTTT
TRBD2 | many | TRBJ2-7 | TRBV6-1 | CASRPPGGAGYEQYF | TGTGCCAGCAGACCCCCGGGGGGGGCTGGGTACGAGCAGTACTTC